This T cell receptor beta chain was captured by sequencing in a study of low-dose radiotherapy and immunotherapy resistance in tumors. Study summary: Members of Cohort 2 were treated with 1 Gy per fraction every two weeks; their total was 13 Gy over 26 weeks.

Primers used for first-strand cDNA, a TRAV- and TRBV-specific set, covered both alpha and beta chains. The authors ran 15 to 20 PCR cycles to amplify TCRs with a constant-region primer and V-primer adapter. TCRdb reprocessed the reads with MiXCR, giving one entry per CDR3 protein. Here the sample spans tens of thousands of distinct CDR3 sequences, 9.4% being singletons. The CDR3 sequence is 17 residues long. The germline V gene encodes CDR1 MNHEY and CDR2 SMNVEV (reference sequence). V trimming: 1 base; J trimming: 2 bases; junction bases outside the gene matches: 6. As for time point: before trial treatment. Eligibility criteria specified advanced solid malignancies devoid of tumor-infiltrating lymphocytes. In this sample, this clonotype turned up many times.

The material sequenced was PBMCs, taken before treatment. The chain has TRBV27 and TRBJ2-2; TRBD1 matches at 8 bases. This TCR came from a male donor with prostate cancer. The CDR3 region is CASSLWRTGSNTGELFF. CDR3 coding DNA: TGTGCCAGCAGTTTATGGAGGACAGGGTCAAACACCGGGGAGCTGTTTTTT.